The rows below give T cell receptor beta chains drawn from one sample of a study of cytomegalovirus exposure and HLA in healthy donors. Repertoires were generated with immunoSEQ multiplex PCR, while TCRdb's copy carries only in-frame clones and drops some. This sample has approximately 190,000 clones; about 85% occur once, and the top ten carry about 3.8%. Sequences were obtained from PBMCs. The origin of the receptors is a man aged 45 to 65 in good health and CMV-seronegative. CDR3s include the opening cysteine and the closing phenylalanine or tryptophan. Fields, in order: clone size, V gene, D gene, J gene, CDR3 length, CDR3 DNA, CDR3 protein. D genes are given only for firm matches. Size is omitted from some rows. Given values are once, few, many or a class for expanded clones.

abundance: NA
v_gene: TRBV4-1
d_gene: TRBD2
j_gene: TRBJ2-2
len: 16
CDR3nt: TGCGCCAGCAGCATTAGCGGGGGGGCCTTAACCGGGGAGCTGTTTTTT
CDR3aa: CASSISGGALTGELFF

abundance: few
v_gene: TRBV4-1
d_gene: NA
j_gene: TRBJ1-4
len: 15
CDR3nt: TGCGCCAGCAGCCAAGAACCCCTGACAGTTGAAAAACTGTTTTTT
CDR3aa: CASSQEPLTVEKLFF

abundance: NA
v_gene: TRBV4-3
d_gene: TRBD1
j_gene: TRBJ1-6
len: 15
CDR3nt: TGCGCCAGCAGCCAAGAGACAGGGGGCTTGATCCCCCTCCACTTT
CDR3aa: CASSQETGGLIPLHF

abundance: few
v_gene: TRBV18
d_gene: NA
j_gene: TRBJ1-2
len: 15
CDR3nt: TGTGCCAGCTCACCAGCAGGGAGGAACCCCTATGGCTACACCTTC
CDR3aa: CASSPAGRNPYGYTF

abundance: NA
v_gene: TRBV30
d_gene: NA
j_gene: TRBJ2-2
len: 16
CDR3nt: TGTGCCTGGAGGGAGTCTAGGGGGGGCAGATCCGGGGAGCTGTTTTTT
CDR3aa: CAWRESRGGRSGELFF

abundance: NA
v_gene: TRBV5-1
d_gene: NA
j_gene: TRBJ1-4
len: 15
CDR3nt: TGCGCCAGCAGCCCGCGGGCCGCAAGAGGTGAAAAACTGTTTTTT
CDR3aa: CASSPRAARGEKLFF

abundance: few
v_gene: TRBV27
d_gene: NA
j_gene: TRBJ1-5
len: 14
CDR3nt: TGTGCCAGCAGTTTCGGTGGTAGCAATCAGCCCCAGCATTTT
CDR3aa: CASSFGGSNQPQHF

abundance: few
v_gene: TRBV4-3
d_gene: NA
j_gene: TRBJ2-7
len: 15
CDR3nt: TGCGCCAGCAGCCAAGGGGGGAGGAAAGTGGACGAGCAGTACTTC
CDR3aa: CASSQGGRKVDEQYF

abundance: NA
v_gene: TRBV4-3
d_gene: TRBD1
j_gene: TRBJ1-2
len: 15
CDR3nt: TGCGCCAGCAGCCAAGATAGGGGACAGGACTATGGCTACACCTTC
CDR3aa: CASSQDRGQDYGYTF

abundance: NA
v_gene: TRBV14
d_gene: NA
j_gene: TRBJ2-7
len: 12
CDR3nt: TGTGCCAGCAGCTTCACTGGTTTGGAGCAGTACTTC
CDR3aa: CASSFTGLEQYF

abundance: NA
v_gene: TRBV5-4
d_gene: TRBD1
j_gene: TRBJ2-7
len: 14
CDR3nt: TGTGCCAGCAGCTTGGGGGACAGCCGCTACGAGCAGTACTTC
CDR3aa: CASSLGDSRYEQYF

abundance: few
v_gene: TRBV7-9
d_gene: TRBD2
j_gene: TRBJ2-7
len: 18
CDR3nt: TGTGCCAGCAGCTTAGGGGCACTAGCGGGGCCCCACTCCTACGAGCAGTACTTC
CDR3aa: CASSLGALAGPHSYEQYF

abundance: NA
v_gene: TRBV7-2
d_gene: NA
j_gene: TRBJ2-5
len: 13
CDR3nt: TGTGCCAGCAGCTTTTCAGGTGCGGAGACCCAGTACTTC
CDR3aa: CASSFSGAETQYF

abundance: NA
v_gene: TRBV30
d_gene: NA
j_gene: TRBJ1-1
len: 13
CDR3nt: TGTGCCTGGAGTGTACTGGGAGCCACTGAAGCTTTCTTT
CDR3aa: CAWSVLGATEAFF

abundance: NA
v_gene: TRBV6-4
d_gene: TRBD1
j_gene: TRBJ2-6
len: 16
CDR3nt: TGTGCCAGCAGCGGACAGGGTTCTTCTGGGGCCAACGTCCTGACTTTC
CDR3aa: CASSGQGSSGANVLTF

abundance: NA
v_gene: TRBV2
d_gene: TRBD1
j_gene: TRBJ2-7
len: 14
CDR3nt: TGTGCCAGCAGTACCGGGACAGGGTCCTACGAGCAGTACTTC
CDR3aa: CASSTGTGSYEQYF

abundance: NA
v_gene: TRBV7-9
d_gene: NA
j_gene: TRBJ1-1
len: 12
CDR3nt: TGTGCCAGCAGCCCCCCCAGTCCTGAAGCTTTCTTT
CDR3aa: CASSPPSPEAFF

abundance: NA
v_gene: TRBV7-6
d_gene: TRBD1
j_gene: TRBJ1-3
len: 14
CDR3nt: TGTGCCAGCAGCCTCGGACAGGTTGGAAACACCATATATTTT
CDR3aa: CASSLGQVGNTIYF

abundance: NA
v_gene: TRBV16
d_gene: NA
j_gene: TRBJ1-4
len: 15
CDR3nt: TGTGCCAGCAGCCAATGGCGCGGAGCTAATGAAAAACTGTTTTTT
CDR3aa: CASSQWRGANEKLFF

abundance: NA
v_gene: TRBV2
d_gene: NA
j_gene: TRBJ2-7
len: 15
CDR3nt: TGTGCCAGCAGTGATCGGAGCCAGGGGACCTACGAGCAGTACTTC
CDR3aa: CASSDRSQGTYEQYF

abundance: NA
v_gene: TRBV9
d_gene: NA
j_gene: TRBJ2-3
len: 13
CDR3nt: TGTGCCAGCAGCGTAGATCTTTCAGATACGCAGTATTTT
CDR3aa: CASSVDLSDTQYF

abundance: once
v_gene: TRBV6-1
d_gene: TRBD2
j_gene: TRBJ2-2
len: 15
CDR3nt: TGTGCCAGCAGCCGGGGGGGATCGAACACCGGGGAGCTGTTTTTT
CDR3aa: CASSRGGSNTGELFF

abundance: NA
v_gene: TRBV9
d_gene: NA
j_gene: TRBJ1-2
len: 13
CDR3nt: TGTGCCAGCAGCGGAGGCGTCGTCTATGGCTACACCTTC
CDR3aa: CASSGGVVYGYTF

abundance: NA
v_gene: TRBV9
d_gene: NA
j_gene: TRBJ2-2
len: 17
CDR3nt: TGTGCCAGCAGCTTGAGTGGGGGGTCGGGGAACACCGGGGAGCTGTTTTTT
CDR3aa: CASSLSGGSGNTGELFF

abundance: few
v_gene: TRBV6-1
d_gene: NA
j_gene: TRBJ1-1
len: 14
CDR3nt: TGTGCCAGCAGTGAAGGGACAGCGAACACTGAAGCTTTCTTT
CDR3aa: CASSEGTANTEAFF

abundance: NA
v_gene: TRBV10-3
d_gene: TRBD2
j_gene: TRBJ2-1
len: 14
CDR3nt: TGTGCCTCAAGAAGAGCGGGGGGGCCAAATGAGCAGTTCTTC
CDR3aa: CASRRAGGPNEQFF

abundance: NA
v_gene: TRBV13
d_gene: NA
j_gene: TRBJ2-3
len: 14
CDR3nt: TGTGCCAGCAGCGCCATTTTAGCCACAGATACGCAGTATTTT
CDR3aa: CASSAILATDTQYF

abundance: NA
v_gene: TRBV4-1
d_gene: TRBD2
j_gene: TRBJ2-3
len: 16
CDR3nt: TGCGCCAGCAGCCTGGCCCCCTCCGGGGGGGCAGATACGCAGTATTTT
CDR3aa: CASSLAPSGGADTQYF

abundance: NA
v_gene: TRBV7-2
d_gene: NA
j_gene: TRBJ2-2
len: 14
CDR3nt: TGTGCCAGCAGCTTAGGTGGGCCCACCGGGGAGCTGTTTTTT
CDR3aa: CASSLGGPTGELFF

abundance: NA
v_gene: TRBV5-4
d_gene: NA
j_gene: TRBJ2-7
len: 15
CDR3nt: TGTGCCAGCAGCCTTCCAGGGGTTATGTCCTACGAGCAGTACTTC
CDR3aa: CASSLPGVMSYEQYF

abundance: NA
v_gene: TRBV11-2
d_gene: TRBD2
j_gene: TRBJ2-4
len: 15
CDR3nt: TGTGCCAGCAGCCGGACTAGCGGGGGCCCAGGCATTCAGTACTTC
CDR3aa: CASSRTSGGPGIQYF

abundance: NA
v_gene: TRBV7-9
d_gene: NA
j_gene: TRBJ2-2
len: 12
CDR3nt: TGTGCCAGCAGCTTACAGGGCCGGGAGCTGTTTTTT
CDR3aa: CASSLQGRELFF

abundance: NA
v_gene: TRBV2
d_gene: NA
j_gene: TRBJ2-3
len: 12
CDR3nt: TGTGCCAGCAGGTCCTACACAGATACGCAGTATTTT
CDR3aa: CASRSYTDTQYF

abundance: NA
v_gene: TRBV5-4
d_gene: NA
j_gene: TRBJ1-2
len: 14
CDR3nt: TGTGCCAGCAGCCCGGGAGCAGCCCCCTATGGCTACACCTTC
CDR3aa: CASSPGAAPYGYTF

abundance: NA
v_gene: TRBV18
d_gene: TRBD1
j_gene: TRBJ1-2
len: 17
CDR3nt: TGTGCCAGCTCACCGCTGGGACAGGCGAGAGCTAACTATGGCTACACCTTC
CDR3aa: CASSPLGQARANYGYTF

abundance: NA
v_gene: TRBV19
d_gene: NA
j_gene: TRBJ1-3
len: 13
CDR3nt: TGTGCCAGTAATTGGGCGCCCGGAAACACCATATATTTT
CDR3aa: CASNWAPGNTIYF

abundance: NA
v_gene: TRBV27
d_gene: TRBD2
j_gene: TRBJ2-3
len: 15
CDR3nt: TGTGCCAGCAGTCTCTCTAGCGGGGGGACAGATACGCAGTATTTT
CDR3aa: CASSLSSGGTDTQYF